The rows below give T cell receptor beta chains drawn from one sample of a study of Ad26.COV2.S vaccination and SARS-CoV-2 variants. Repertoires were generated with immunoSEQ multiplex PCR, while TCRdb's copy carries only in-frame clones and drops some. This sample has hundreds of thousands of clones, with roughly 90% found just once. The source material was peripheral blood, sampled in a trial of Ad26.COV2.S vaccine versus placebo. These receptors all stem from a person between 18 and 65 years old who received the Ad26.COV2.S COVID-19 vaccine or a placebo. Both conserved end residues are trimmed from each CDR3. Each record gives: CDR3 length, V gene, clone size, CDR3 protein. Size is stated for part of the rows, as once, few or many counts, or as a class when the clone is expanded.

>14|TRBV9|once
ASSVEVSRPGETQY
>13|TRBV10-3|-
AISGGLAGVYEQY
>12|TRBV28|-
ASLGGATQETQY
>11|TRBV6-2/TRBV6-3|-
ASSPFLSTEAF
>9|TRBV12-3/TRBV12-4|-
ASSLRDEAF
>12|TRBV3-1/TRBV3-2|once
ASTQRGGRKTQY
>11|TRBV11-3|-
ASSPRTGVGAF
>12|TRBV19|-
ASPQSQVRDGYT
>11|TRBV3-1/TRBV3-2|-
ASSPDGNQPQH
>10|TRBV19|-
ASSGPMTEAF
>11|TRBV7-9|-
ASSLEGTTEAF
>13|TRBV6-2/TRBV6-3|-
ASSRTGGRNQPQH
>11|TRBV28|once
ASRPGGSTEAF
>16|TRBV3-1/TRBV3-2|few
ASSQDYGEGLISEKLF
>15|TRBV10-3|few
AIRTGLISSSTDTQY
>15|TRBV28|-
ASSLPSLSSGANVLT
>13|TRBV4-1|-
ASSQGQAGDTEAF
>11|TRBV4-3|-
ASSQTSGNTIY
>14|TRBV10-3|once
AISDQTAMHLDTQY
>13|TRBV4-3|-
ASSQDQRRNTEAF
>14|TRBV9|-
ASSVLSGLAGNEQF
>14|TRBV7-9|-
ASNTAGTGGRETQY
>13|TRBV7-9|-
ASSPWGQGDQPQH
>12|TRBV6-2/TRBV6-3|few
ASSYARVADTQY
>15|TRBV20-1|once
SASSSLGGSPINEQF
>11|TRBV28|once
ASRTSGTYEQY
>13|TRBV18|-
ASSPLITENTEAF
>14|TRBV19|-
ASSPWGQGSTDTQY
>14|TRBV7-9|once
ASSLDRGSDNSPLH
>13|TRBV10-2|-
AIIPGTGPTDTQY
>14|TRBV10-1|-
ASSEGWAREPNEQF
>12|TRBV28|-
ASSSVRRSYEQY
>15|TRBV29-1|-
SVEKGAFYSYNSPLH
>11|TRBV13|-
ASSLFSSYEQY
>12|TRBV7-2|-
ASSLRGSYNEQF
>13|TRBV4-3|few
ASSQDIVGGSPLH
>13|TRBV4-3|-
ASSQVRGSNSPLH
>12|TRBV29-1|-
SVLEQGAGSPLH
>14|TRBV20-1|-
SASDLGDANTGELF
>12|TRBV5-1|-
ASSLSGSSYEQY
>12|TRBV7-2|-
ASSPGDQRNEQF
>14|TRBV6-2/TRBV6-3|once
ASSYPAGREVDTQY
>13|TRBV6-6|-
ASSRSSGRGETQY
>11|TRBV11-3|-
ASSLDPGYEQY
>12|TRBV27|once
ASSLGRGFTEAF
>12|TRBV18|-
ASSPGGPYNEQF
>14|TRBV6-6|-
ASSYGTGTMGNTIY
>11|TRBV19|-
ASKNLGTDTQY
>11|TRBV21-1|-
APTRGGIYEQY
>11|TRBV7-9|few
ASSQGGGYGYT
>13|TRBV2|-
ASSERLGEDAEAF
>12|TRBV19|-
ASTPTGGNSPLH